This T cell receptor (beta chain) is drawn from a study of read filtering for tumor transcriptome and immune sequencing (dated by TCRdb to about 2020). About the investigation overall: Of the patients in the cohort, 16 to 20 were male and some 15 were female, and their mean age was 65.9 years, with a range of roughly 47 to 80. Using the same bone marrow samples, the study ran both targeted immune repertoire sequencing and bulk whole-transcriptome sequencing and then compared the TCR repertoires from each method. By revised international staging, eight or nine patients were R-ISS I, some 17 were R-ISS II and roughly 7 were R-ISS III. After DNase treatment, whole-transcriptome libraries were prepared with the TruSeq RNA Access Library Prep Kit. Per sample, about 4.05 to 10.27 million TCR-region mapped reads were obtained with IR-seq, compared with only roughly 80 to 1273 with RNA-seq. As a main aim, a read-filtering strategy for immune repertoire data was addressed, with the specific question being whether clonotypes supported by a single read should be removed.

The V end gives up 2 bases and the J end 1 base, leaving 1 base in the junction not matched to a gene. From the cysteine up to the phenylalanine, the CDR3 has a length of 15 residues. The retained sequence is limited to the CDR3, 45 bases, with the frame set at the first base. According to the germline V gene, CDR1 reads KGHSH and CDR2 reads LQKENI. Every patient had bone marrow sampled at the time of active disease. Bone marrow mononuclear cells were isolated by Ficoll-Hypaque density gradient centrifugation. CD138-negative cells were obtained by negative selection after labeling with CD138 magnetic microbeads on a MACS separator, removing myeloma plasma cells. The purity of the isolated cells was checked by flow cytometry with CD138 antibodies on an Attune NxT. Total RNA was extracted with TRIzol reagent and quantified with a NanoDrop spectrophotometer. Paired RNA-seq and IR-seq were performed on each patient's CD138-negative bone marrow sample.

Overall study results and their limits: The correlation between IR-seq and RNA-seq shared clonotype proportions rose when single-read clonotypes were removed. IR-seq captured clonotypes at much higher depth and more reliably than RNA-seq, and smaller IR-seq throughput sufficed to identify most shared clonotypes. The sorted CD138-negative fraction was a mixed bone marrow immune population, not purified T cells. Single-read clonotypes made up 80% to 85% of clonotypes but about 3.3% of total reads in IR-seq, and roughly three quarters of clonotypes and about 45% of reads in RNA-seq.

TCR libraries were constructed from 300 to 400 ng RNA using the Immunoverse kit, and molecular barcoded adaptors covering alpha/delta and beta/gamma chains were employed. TCR library preparation was performed with the same RNA that was used for transcriptome sequencing. TCR libraries were sequenced on an Illumina HiSeq 4000 with 2 x 150 cycles. From the authors' description of their analysis: TCR reads were aligned to human V, D, J and C references and assembled into CDR3 clonotypes with MiXCR, including quality filtering and error correction. The tcR package in R was used to analyze clonotype counts and gene usage diversity. Raw mapping reads were checked after the RNA-seq reads had been mapped by STAR aligner version 2.5.3a onto the human GRCh37 genome. To test how sequencing depth affected the clonotypes detected, IR-seq fastq files were randomly downsampled with Seqtk 1.3. The public sequencing data were trimmed at Q25 with fastp and processed into clonotypes with MiXCR by TCRdb, which kept only in-frame beta chains. Merged by CDR3 protein, the rows form single entries marked with the most common genes and DNA. For this entry, the V and J calls and clone size follow TCRdb and not the study's own pipeline. This sample has roughly 68,000 distinct CDR3 sequences in its table, and roughly 13% of those were observed once. Of the sample, approximately 50% falls within the top ten clones.

This clonotype was counted at least ten times. The antigen this receptor binds is unknown. No per-base quality is available; no much larger clone lies one base away. This TCR came from a donor aged 40 or older with multiple myeloma. Sequencing input: a population of CD138-negative cells sorted from bone marrow. The cell subset or site tag for this specimen amounts to: bone marrow mononuclear cells depleted of CD138+ plasma/myeloma cells by negative magnetic selection. The chain uses TRBV18 and TRBJ2-1, with TRBD2 matching 8 junction bases. CDR3 region: CASSPSGGSYNEQFF. The nucleotides are TGTGCCAGCTCACCAAGCGGGGGTTCCTACAATGAGCAGTTCTTC.